The 30 T cell receptor beta chains below come from one sample, sequenced in a study of blood T cell repertoires in COVID-19. Assay used: immunoSEQ multiplex PCR; TCRdb lists only in-frame clones, some missing. The table has some 520,000 clones, nearly 90% seen once. Sequences were obtained from peripheral blood. These receptors originate from a man between 18 and 35 years old with COVID-19, enrolled during active disease.

The rearrangement uses TRBV11-3 and TRBJ2-3, with 9 bases identical to TRBD2. The ends lost 2 bases at V and 0 bases at J; junction bases unmatched: 3. The CDR3 extends over 16 amino acids. Germline V CDR1 and CDR2: SGHNT, YENEEA. The CDR3 DNA reads TGTGCCAGCAGCTTAATAGCGGGAGCGAGCACAGATACGCAGTATTTT. This sequence encodes CASSLIAGASTDTQYF.

This clone was detected once. The gene calls are TRBV5-6 and TRBJ2-5; D call uncertain. This CDR3 region has 12 residues. Germline V gene data show CDR1 as SGHDT and CDR2 as YYEEEE. V was cut by 1 base and J by 5 bases, with 6 bases left in between. CDR3: CASSLYWETQYF. The CDR3 nucleotides read TGTGCCAGCAGCTTGTACTGGGAGACCCAGTACTTC.

The rearrangement joins TRBV6-1 to TRBJ1-5; weak D call: TRBD1 (6 bases). This CDR3 contains 18 residues. Per the germline V gene, CDR1 is MNHNS and CDR2 is SASEGT. Trimming stripped 2 bases from V and 0 bases from J, with 17 bases between. CDR3 coding DNA: TGTGCCAGCAGTGAATTCTTCAGGGGAGCGCGTAGCAATCAGCCCCAGCATTTT. Protein product: CASSEFFRGARSNQPQHF.

The chain combines TRBV9 with TRBJ2-3; TRBD2 matches at 12 bases. Looked up from germline, CDR1 is SGDLS and CDR2 is YYNGEE. The CDR3 is 15 amino acids. Unmatched junction bases numbered 3, after V lost 2 bases and J lost 5 bases. The CDR3 DNA reads TGTGCCAGCAGCGTCGGACTAGCGGGATTAGATACGCAGTATTTT. Amino acid sequence: CASSVGLAGLDTQYF.

The chain is built from TRBV5-1 and TRBJ2-3, with 10 bases identical to TRBD2. Trimming at V came to 0 bases and at J to 6 bases, leaving 13 bases not matched to a gene. CDR1 is SGHRS, CDR2 YFSETQ, per germline. The CDR3 is made up of 18 amino acids. The CDR3 DNA follows: TGCGCCAGCAGCTTGGTTCCTAGCGGGGGCCCTGATTTGGATACGCAGTATTTT. Its translation is CASSLVPSGGPDLDTQYF.

This clone was counted a few times. The chain is built from TRBV9 and TRBJ1-4, with unresolved D. V dropped 5 bases and J dropped 8 bases, with 19 bases sitting between them. Per germline, CDR1 SGDLS and CDR2 YYNGEE. This CDR3 contains 15 residues. CDR3 loop: CASSAGAYNNEKLFF. The CDR3 DNA sequence: TGTGCCAGCAGTGCGGGCGCTTACAATAACGAAAAACTGTTTTTT.

This chain's CDR3 is CASSPSRTQETQYF. The CDR3 DNA is TGTGCCAGCAGCCCCAGCCGGACACAAGAGACCCAGTACTTC. The rearrangement uses TRBV7-8 and TRBJ2-5; weak D call: TRBD1 (5 bases). Trimming cost V 5 bases and J 2 bases, with 12 bases left between them. The CDR3 is 14 residues long. The germline CDR1 and CDR2 sequences are SGHVS and FQNEAQ. Based on the CDR3 plus reference TRBV7-8 and TRBJ2-5, the full variable domain is GAGVSQSPRYKVAKRGQDVALRCDPISGHVSLFWYQQALGQGPEFLTYFQNEAQLDKSGLPSDRFFAERPEGSVSTLKIQRTQQEDSAVYLCASSPSRTQETQYFGPGTRLLVL.

The V call is TRBV19, the J call TRBJ2-7, with 7 bases identical to TRBD2. The CDR3 covers 15 residues. Germline V gene data show CDR1 as LNHDA and CDR2 as SQIVND (reference sequence). Germline trimming cut 4 bases from V and 4 bases from J; bases unmatched to any gene: 10. The CDR3 protein is CASSNAASGPYEQYF. The CDR3 coding sequence is TGTGCCAGTAGTAATGCGGCTAGCGGACCTTACGAGCAGTACTTC.

The chain is built from TRBV2 and TRBJ1-3; 7 nucleotides line up with TRBD1. This CDR3 has 13 amino acids. The junction had 2 bases not matched to a gene; V was cut back by 6 bases and J by 3 bases. Germline loops: CDR1 SNHLY, CDR2 FYNNEI. The CDR3 DNA follows: TGTGCCAGCAGAGGGGGCTATGGAAACACCATATATTTT. This gives the protein CASRGGYGNTIYF.

J is TRBJ2-7 and V is TRBV9; 10 nucleotides align to TRBD2. Germline CDR1 reads SGDLS; CDR2 reads YYNGEE. CDR3 length: 14 residues. V lost 4 bases to trimming and J lost 4 bases; unmatched junction nucleotides: 5. Written as DNA, the CDR3 is TGTGCCAGCAGCCCTCGGACTAGCGGTTACGAGCAGTACTTC. It yields the protein CASSPRTSGYEQYF.

CDR3 nucleotides: TGTGCCAGCAGAGGACAGCAGAACACTGAAGCTTTCTTT. This encodes CASRGQQNTEAFF. This chain connects TRBV3-1 (or the pseudogene TRBV3-2) to TRBJ1-1; D perhaps matches TRBD1 (6 bases). CDR1 LGHDT and CDR2 YNNKEL come from the germline V gene (reference sequence). The CDR3 consists of 13 residues. Trimming took 6 bases from V and 1 from J, leaving 9 bases between them.

For the CDR3, the DNA is TGTGCCAGCAGCCCCCGACAGGGGATGAACACTGAAGCTTTCTTT. Its protein is CASSPRQGMNTEAFF. The chain employs TRBV7-8 and TRBJ1-1; 8 positions agree with TRBD1. The CDR3 runs 15 residues. Looked up from germline, CDR1 is SGHVS and CDR2 is FQNEAQ. V dropped 5 bases and J dropped 0; count of bases not matched to a gene: 5.

The V gene is TRBV25-1, the J gene TRBJ1-6; TRBD1 aligns across 8 bases. CDR3 size: 14 residues. Germline V gene sequence: CDR1 MGHDK, CDR2 SYGVNS. V shed 6 bases, J shed 11 bases, and the junction held 9 bases outside the gene matches. Written as DNA, the CDR3 is TGTGCCAGCAGGGCAGGGGGCGATTATGCACCCCTCCACTTT. Its protein is CASRAGGDYAPLHF.

This clone was detected only once. The rearrangement joins TRBV11-3 to TRBJ2-1; 14 bases agree with TRBD2. This CDR3 spans 14 amino acids. Germline V gene sequence: CDR1 SGHNT, CDR2 YENEEA. Unmatched junction bases numbered 6, after V lost 5 bases and J lost 12 bases. The CDR3 here is CASSGLAGGPTQFF. The CDR3 DNA is TGTGCCAGCAGCGGACTAGCGGGAGGCCCGACGCAGTTCTTC.

This clone appeared a single time. This rearrangement joins TRBV19 to TRBJ2-7; tentative D call: TRBD1 (5 bases). The V and J ends lost 7 bases and 3 bases respectively, with 22 bases between them. Germline-derived CDR1 and CDR2 are LNHDA and SQIVND (reference sequence). The CDR3 loop spans 16 amino acids. DNA for the CDR3: TGTGCCAGTAAAGACTCCTCCGTGGGGCCCCTCTACGAGCAGTACTTC. Translation: CASKDSSVGPLYEQYF.

This sequence joins TRBV29-1 and TRBJ2-3; 10 bases agree with TRBD2. CDR3 size: 18 residues. The germline V gene encodes CDR1 SQVTM and CDR2 ANQGSEA. Trimming at V came to 6 bases and at J to 1 base, leaving 16 bases not matched to a gene. CDR3 protein: CSVQLSLAGVWGTDTQYF. CDR3 bases: TGCAGCGTCCAACTGAGCCTAGCGGGGGTGTGGGGCACAGATACGCAGTATTTT.

The chain recombines TRBV10-1 with TRBJ2-3, with TRBD2 identical over 15 bases. CDR1 WNHNN and CDR2 SYGVQD come from the germline V gene (reference sequence). Trimming took 5 bases from V and 3 from J; bases not matched to a gene: 12. This CDR3 is 19 amino acids long. The chain's CDR3 is CASSPAPGLAGGTTDTQYF. The CDR3 DNA is TGCGCCAGCAGTCCGGCGCCGGGACTAGCGGGAGGAACGACAGATACGCAGTATTTT.

This clone was seen only a few times. The chain carries TRBV6-1 and TRBJ1-5, with D possibly being TRBD1 (6 bases). Germline V gene lookup returns CDR1 MNHNS and CDR2 SASEGT. With 2 bases removed from V and 5 bases from J, the gap between germline ends came to 13 bases. The CDR3 length is 15 residues. DNA of the CDR3: TGTGCCAGCAGTGAACCACAGGGATTCGATCAGCCCCAGCATTTT. Encoded protein: CASSEPQGFDQPQHF.

A single count supports this clone. The chain carries TRBV27 and TRBJ2-2; D is ambiguous. The CDR3 consists of 13 residues. From germline, CDR1 is MNHEY and CDR2 SMNVEV (reference sequence). V was pared by 2 bases and J by 8 bases, with 9 bases between. The CDR3 sequence is CASSLEARGELFF. In DNA form, the CDR3 reads TGTGCCAGCAGTTTAGAGGCTCGGGGGGAGCTGTTTTTT.

V usage is TRBV6-5 and J usage is TRBJ2-5; D is possibly TRBD1 (5 bases). Trimming took off 2 bases at V and 5 bases at J, with 15 bases between the two ends. Germline V gene lookup returns CDR1 MNHEY and CDR2 SVGAGI. The CDR3 contains 15 residues. CDR3 nucleotides: TGTGCCAGCAGTTACGACGGATCCGCAGGGGAGACCCAGTACTTC. Translated: CASSYDGSAGETQYF.

The V gene is TRBV27, the J gene TRBJ1-1, with a weak D call TRBD1 (5 bases). Looked up from germline, CDR1 is MNHEY and CDR2 is SMNVEV (reference sequence). The CDR3 is made up of 16 amino acids. Between the trimmed V and J ends, which lost 4 bases and 0 bases, there was a span of 15 bases. For the CDR3, the DNA is TGTGCCAGCAGTTCCCACCTGGGGGGACTGAACACTGAAGCTTTCTTT. The encoded protein is CASSSHLGGLNTEAFF.

The chain carries TRBV7-8 and TRBJ2-7; 8 nucleotides match TRBD2. CDR1 and CDR2 (germline): SGHVS, FQNEAQ. J was trimmed by 5 bases and V by 5 bases; bases with no gene match: 11. The CDR3 length is 15 residues. The DNA for the CDR3 is TGTGCCAGCAGCCCAGCCTTCTGGACTAGCAACGAGCAGTACTTC. The encoded protein is CASSPAFWTSNEQYF.

V gene TRBV24-1 combines with J gene TRBJ2-3, with 12 positions matching TRBD2. V shed 4 bases and J 4 bases; nucleotides not matched to a gene: 5. Looked up from germline, CDR1 is KGHDR and CDR2 is SFDVKD. The CDR3 consists of 16 residues. Here the CDR3 reads CATSDRLAGDADTQYF. DNA of the CDR3: TGTGCCACCAGTGACAGACTAGCGGGAGATGCAGATACGCAGTATTTT.

V usage is TRBV10-3 and J usage is TRBJ1-3; D not resolved. V was cut by 6 bases and J by 3 bases, with 12 bases left in between. CDR3 length: 14 residues. CDR1 and CDR2 from the germline V gene are ENHRY and SYGVKD. The CDR3 nucleotides are TGTGCCATCAGACAGACCGCCGATGGAAACACCATATATTTT. Amino acids: CAIRQTADGNTIYF.

V is TRBV7-9 and J is TRBJ2-3; 8 bases are shared with TRBD2. CDR1 and CDR2 (germline): SEHNR, FQNEAQ (reference sequence). The CDR3 is made up of 15 amino acids. The junction had 4 bases not matched to a gene; V was cut back by 1 base and J by 4 bases. The CDR3 spells CASSLGGLVADTQYF. CDR3 nucleotide sequence: TGTGCCAGCAGCTTAGGGGGACTAGTGGCAGATACGCAGTATTTT.

As regards this clone: The junction differs from germline at one of its ends, possibly a read error. The rearrangement joins TRBV27 to TRBJ2-1; 7 positions match TRBD1. The CDR3 contains 13 residues. Germline V CDR1 and CDR2: MNHEY, SMNVEV (reference sequence). DNA for the CDR3: TGTGCCAGCAGTTCTCTAGCCGGGACAGAGGACCTCTTC. Protein: CASSSLAGTEDLF.

The rearrangement links TRBV4-2 to TRBJ1-1, with D uncertain. Trimming removed 2 bases from V and 3 bases from J, with 10 bases in between. CDR3 length equals 14 residues. Germline V gene sequence: CDR1 LGHNA, CDR2 YNFKEQ. The CDR3 here is CASSQTDTHTEAFF. The CDR3, as DNA: TGTGCCAGCAGCCAAACCGACACTCACACTGAAGCTTTCTTT.

The chain is built from TRBV6-5 and TRBJ2-7, with 8 bases that match TRBD2. The CDR3 totals 15 residues. Germline assignment: CDR1 MNHEY and CDR2 SVGAGI. V shed 5 bases, J shed 7 bases, and the junction held 13 bases outside the gene matches. CDR3 in amino acids: CASSTGQPGGGEQYF. CDR3 DNA sequence: TGTGCCAGCAGTACAGGACAGCCGGGGGGGGGAGAGCAGTACTTC.

The chain has TRBV7-2 and TRBJ1-2; 9 bases are shared with TRBD1. The V segment lost 2 bases and the J segment 3 bases; nucleotides outside the gene matches: 4. CDR3 length: 15 amino acids. The germline V gene has CDR1 SGHTA and CDR2 FQGNSA. In nucleotides, the CDR3 is TGTGCCAGCAGCTTAACAGGGGGCGCTGACTATGGCTACACCTTC. This translates into CASSLTGGADYGYTF.

The V call is TRBV19, the J call TRBJ2-3; 7 bases are a match to TRBD1. With V trimmed by 2 bases and J by 0 bases, 5 bases remained unmatched. This CDR3 contains 16 residues. Germline CDR1 is LNHDA and CDR2 is SQIVND (reference sequence). The CDR3 nucleotides are TGTGCCAGTAGTATACAGCACAGGGGAAGCACAGATACGCAGTATTTT. Protein sequence: CASSIQHRGSTDTQYF.